A single T cell receptor (beta chain) is shown here with its context. Its matching antigen is unknown. The read falls 3 residues short of the CDR3 end, and the missing part is taken from the germline J gene. This sample was included in a study of T cells in women clearing cervical HPV infection. In the study overall: Case blood was drawn a median about 23 weeks after lesion detection. Study findings and constraints: A classifier using richness and V gene abundances reached an AUC of around 0.81.

Looked up from germline, CDR1 is MDHEN and CDR2 is SYDVKM. V lost 2 bases to trimming and J lost 6 bases, with 14 bases between them. The length of the CDR3 is 14 residues. The assay was immunoSEQ multiplex PCR, and TCRdb's table has in-frame clones only and misses some. The table lists 23,000 or so clones. Sequenced: blood buffy coat. The chain links TRBV28 to TRBJ2-7; no clear D. The receptor comes from a woman aged 18-69 years with a cervical HPV16 infection that either progressed to CIN3+ or cleared (not recorded which). CDR3 DNA, as far as it was read: TGTGCCAGCAGTTTAGTGGGCACCATAGGCGAG. Translating it yields CASSLVGTIGE. The whole CDR3 region reads CASSLVGTIGEQYF.